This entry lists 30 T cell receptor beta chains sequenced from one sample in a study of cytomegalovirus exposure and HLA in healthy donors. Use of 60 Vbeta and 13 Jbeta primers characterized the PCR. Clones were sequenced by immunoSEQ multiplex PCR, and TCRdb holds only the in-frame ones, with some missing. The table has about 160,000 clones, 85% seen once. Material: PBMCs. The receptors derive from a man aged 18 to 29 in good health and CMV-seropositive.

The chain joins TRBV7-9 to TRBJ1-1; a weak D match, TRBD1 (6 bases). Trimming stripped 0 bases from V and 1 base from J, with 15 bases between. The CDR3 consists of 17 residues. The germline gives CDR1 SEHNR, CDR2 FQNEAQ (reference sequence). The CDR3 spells CASSLARGGRWNTEAFF. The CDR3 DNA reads TGTGCCAGCAGCTTAGCGCGAGGGGGAAGGTGGAACACTGAAGCTTTCTTT.

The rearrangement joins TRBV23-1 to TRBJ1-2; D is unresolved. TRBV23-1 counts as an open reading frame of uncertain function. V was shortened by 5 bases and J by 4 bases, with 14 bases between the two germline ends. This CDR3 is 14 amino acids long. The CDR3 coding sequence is TGCGCCAGCAGTTCTAGCAACCTAGGCTATGGCTACACCTTC. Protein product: CASSSSNLGYGYTF.

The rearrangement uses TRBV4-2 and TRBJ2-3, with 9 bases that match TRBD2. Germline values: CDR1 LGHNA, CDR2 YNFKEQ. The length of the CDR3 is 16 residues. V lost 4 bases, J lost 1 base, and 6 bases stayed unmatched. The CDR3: CASSPGVAGGTDTQYF. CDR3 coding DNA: TGTGCCAGCAGCCCGGGGGTAGCGGGGGGCACAGATACGCAGTATTTT.

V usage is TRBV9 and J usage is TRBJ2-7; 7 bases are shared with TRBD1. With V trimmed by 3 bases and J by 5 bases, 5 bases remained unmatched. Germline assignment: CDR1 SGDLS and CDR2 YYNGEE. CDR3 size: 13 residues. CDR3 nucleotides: TGTGCCAGCAGCGCAACAGGGGTCCACGAGCAGTACTTC. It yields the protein CASSATGVHEQYF.

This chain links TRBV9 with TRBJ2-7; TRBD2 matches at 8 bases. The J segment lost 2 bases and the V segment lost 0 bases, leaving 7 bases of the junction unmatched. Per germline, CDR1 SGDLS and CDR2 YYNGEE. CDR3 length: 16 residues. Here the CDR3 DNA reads TGTGCCAGCAGCGTAGAAGAGCGGGGGCCGACCTACGAGCAGTACTTC. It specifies CASSVEERGPTYEQYF.

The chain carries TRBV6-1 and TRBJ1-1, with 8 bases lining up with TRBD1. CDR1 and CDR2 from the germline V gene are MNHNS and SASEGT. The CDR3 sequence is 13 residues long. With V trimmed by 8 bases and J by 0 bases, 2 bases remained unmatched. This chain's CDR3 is CASGTGMNTEAFF. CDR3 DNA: TGTGCCAGCGGGACAGGAATGAACACTGAAGCTTTCTTT.

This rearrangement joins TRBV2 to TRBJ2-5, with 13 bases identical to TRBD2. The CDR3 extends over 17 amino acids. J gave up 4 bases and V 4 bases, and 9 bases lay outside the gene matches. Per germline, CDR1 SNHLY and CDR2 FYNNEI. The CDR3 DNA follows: TGTGCCAGCAGTGGCTTGTTACTAGCGGGGGGGCCAGAGACCCAGTACTTC. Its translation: CASSGLLLAGGPETQYF.

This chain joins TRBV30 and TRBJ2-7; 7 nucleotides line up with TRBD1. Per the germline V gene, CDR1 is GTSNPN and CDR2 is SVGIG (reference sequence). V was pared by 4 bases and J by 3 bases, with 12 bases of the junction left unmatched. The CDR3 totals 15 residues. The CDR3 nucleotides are TGTGCCTGGATGAGCCGGGACAGCATTTTCTACGAGCAGTACTTC. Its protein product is CAWMSRDSIFYEQYF.

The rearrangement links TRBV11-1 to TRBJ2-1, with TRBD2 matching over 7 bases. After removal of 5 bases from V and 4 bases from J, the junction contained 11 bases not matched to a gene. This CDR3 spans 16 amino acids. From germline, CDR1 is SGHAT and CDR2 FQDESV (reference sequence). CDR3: CASSPSGGRGYNEQFF. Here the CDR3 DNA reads TGTGCCAGCAGCCCCTCGGGGGGAAGAGGGTACAATGAGCAGTTCTTC.

CDR3 residues: CASSLPYGTEAFF. DNA of the CDR3: TGTGCCAGTAGCCTCCCGTACGGCACTGAAGCTTTCTTT. The chain carries TRBV19 and TRBJ1-1; D unclear. Trimming removed 6 bases at V and 4 bases at J, with 12 bases between. This CDR3 contains 13 residues. In germline, CDR1 is LNHDA, CDR2 SQIVND (reference sequence).

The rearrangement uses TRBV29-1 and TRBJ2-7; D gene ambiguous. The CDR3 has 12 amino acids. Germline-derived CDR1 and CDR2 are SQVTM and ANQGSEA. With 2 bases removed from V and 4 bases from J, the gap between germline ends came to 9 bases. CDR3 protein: CSVEMSGYEQYF. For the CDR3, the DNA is TGCAGCGTTGAAATGTCAGGATACGAGCAGTACTTC.

The CDR3, as DNA: TGTGCCAGTACTGATCGGGCGGGCACTGAAGCTTTCTTT. Translation: CASTDRAGTEAFF. This chain links TRBV19 with TRBJ1-1; no clear D. The V end lost 7 bases, the J end lost 4 bases, and 13 bases lay between the germline ends. Germline CDR1 is LNHDA and CDR2 is SQIVND (reference sequence). CDR3 length: 13 residues. Based on the CDR3 plus reference TRBV19 and TRBJ1-1, the full variable domain is DGGITQSPKYLFRKEGQNVTLSCEQNLNHDAMYWYRQDPGQGLRLIYYSQIVNDFQKGDIAEGYSVSREKKESFPLTVTSAQKNPTAFYLCASTDRAGTEAFFGQGTRLTVV.

As DNA, the CDR3 is TGTGCCAGCAGCCAAGGAGGGGGGAGGGGATCCTACGAGCAGTACTTC. Its protein is CASSQGGGRGSYEQYF. J is TRBJ2-7 and V is TRBV14, with a weak D call TRBD2 (7 bases). CDR1 and CDR2 from the germline V gene are SGHDN and FVKESK. V was pared by 1 base and J by 1 base, with 14 bases between. This CDR3 is 16 amino acids long.

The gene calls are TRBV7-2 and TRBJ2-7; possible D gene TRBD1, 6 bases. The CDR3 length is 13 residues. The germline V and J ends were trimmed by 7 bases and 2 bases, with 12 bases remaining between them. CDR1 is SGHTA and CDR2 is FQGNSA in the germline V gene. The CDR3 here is CASTVRGTYEQYF. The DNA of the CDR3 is TGTGCCAGCACCGTCAGGGGCACCTACGAGCAGTACTTC.

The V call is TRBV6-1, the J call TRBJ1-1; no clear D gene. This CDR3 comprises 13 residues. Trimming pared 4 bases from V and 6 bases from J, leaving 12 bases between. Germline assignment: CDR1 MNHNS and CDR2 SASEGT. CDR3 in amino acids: CASSASPGSEAFF. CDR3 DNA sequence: TGTGCCAGCAGTGCCAGTCCCGGGTCTGAAGCTTTCTTT.

Written as DNA, the CDR3 is TGTGCCAGCAGTTCTCAGGGGGGCGGGTCCTACGAGCAGTACTTC. The encoded protein is CASSSQGGGSYEQYF. The J gene is TRBJ2-7, the V gene TRBV27; D may be TRBD1 (7 bases). CDR3 size: 15 residues. CDR1 and CDR2 from the germline V gene are MNHEY and SMNVEV (reference sequence). The germline V and J ends were trimmed by 4 bases and 1 base, with 14 bases remaining between them.

The CDR3 DNA sequence: TGTGCCAGCAGCAAGACAGGGAACTCCTACGAGCAGTACTTC. The encoded protein is CASSKTGNSYEQYF. The chain links TRBV7-2 to TRBJ2-7; TRBD1 matches 7 bases. The CDR3 covers 14 residues. Trimming cost V 5 bases and J 0 bases; bases outside gene matches: 4. Germline loops: CDR1 SGHTA, CDR2 FQGNSA.

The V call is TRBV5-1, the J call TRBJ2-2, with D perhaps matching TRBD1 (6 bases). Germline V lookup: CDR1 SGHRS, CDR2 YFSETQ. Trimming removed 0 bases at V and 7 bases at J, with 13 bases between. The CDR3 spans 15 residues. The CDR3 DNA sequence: TGCGCCAGCAGCTTGGTCACAGGGAAGGGCGGGGAGCTGTTTTTT. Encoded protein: CASSLVTGKGGELFF.

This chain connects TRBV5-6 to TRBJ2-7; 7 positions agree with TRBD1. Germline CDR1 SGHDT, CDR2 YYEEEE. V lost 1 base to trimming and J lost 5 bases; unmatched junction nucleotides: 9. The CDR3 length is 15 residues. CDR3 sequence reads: CASSLFLRQGHEQYF. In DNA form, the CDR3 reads TGTGCCAGCAGCTTGTTCTTGCGACAGGGCCACGAGCAGTACTTC.

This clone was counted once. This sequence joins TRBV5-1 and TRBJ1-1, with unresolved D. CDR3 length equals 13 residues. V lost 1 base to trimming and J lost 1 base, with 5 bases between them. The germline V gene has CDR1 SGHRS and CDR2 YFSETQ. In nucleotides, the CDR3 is TGCGCCAGCAGCTTGCCGGGGAACACTGAAGCTTTCTTT. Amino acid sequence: CASSLPGNTEAFF. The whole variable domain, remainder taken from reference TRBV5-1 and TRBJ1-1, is KAGVTQTPRYLIKTRGQQVTLSCSPISGHRSVSWYQQTPGQGLQFLFEYFSETQRNKGNFPGRFSGRQFSNSRSEMNVSTLELGDSALYLCASSLPGNTEAFFGQGTRLTVV.

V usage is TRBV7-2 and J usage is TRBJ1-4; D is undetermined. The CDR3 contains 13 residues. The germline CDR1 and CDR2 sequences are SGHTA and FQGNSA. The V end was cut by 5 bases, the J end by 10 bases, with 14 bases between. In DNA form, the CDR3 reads TGTGCCAGCAGCGGTCCCGACTTCGGAAAACTGTTTTTT. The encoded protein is CASSGPDFGKLFF.

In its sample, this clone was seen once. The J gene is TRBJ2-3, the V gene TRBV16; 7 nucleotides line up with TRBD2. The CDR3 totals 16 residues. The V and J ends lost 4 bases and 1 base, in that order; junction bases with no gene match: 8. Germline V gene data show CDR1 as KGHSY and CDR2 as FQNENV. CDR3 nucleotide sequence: TGTGCCAGCAGCCGTCGACTAGCTCCGGGCACAGATACGCAGTATTTT. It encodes CASSRRLAPGTDTQYF.

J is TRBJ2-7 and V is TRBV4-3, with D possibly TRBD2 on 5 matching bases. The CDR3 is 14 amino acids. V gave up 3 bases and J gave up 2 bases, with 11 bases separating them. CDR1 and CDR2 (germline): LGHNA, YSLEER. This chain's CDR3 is CASSQGVGTYEQYF. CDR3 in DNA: TGCGCCAGCAGCCAGGGAGTGGGGACCTACGAGCAGTACTTC.

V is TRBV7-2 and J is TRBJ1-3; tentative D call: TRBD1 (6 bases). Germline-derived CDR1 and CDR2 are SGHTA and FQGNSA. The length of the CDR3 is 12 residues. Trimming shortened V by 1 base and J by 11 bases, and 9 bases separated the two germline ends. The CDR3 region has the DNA TGTGCCAGCAGCTTAGATAGGGGGTCCATATATTTT. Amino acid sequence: CASSLDRGSIYF.

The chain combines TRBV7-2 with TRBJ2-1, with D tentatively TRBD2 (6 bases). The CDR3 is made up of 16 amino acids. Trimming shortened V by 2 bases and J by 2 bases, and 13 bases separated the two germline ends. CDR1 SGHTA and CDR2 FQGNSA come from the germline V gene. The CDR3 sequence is CASSLSGANTYNEQFF. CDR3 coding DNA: TGTGCCAGCAGCTTATCGGGAGCGAACACCTACAATGAGCAGTTCTTC.

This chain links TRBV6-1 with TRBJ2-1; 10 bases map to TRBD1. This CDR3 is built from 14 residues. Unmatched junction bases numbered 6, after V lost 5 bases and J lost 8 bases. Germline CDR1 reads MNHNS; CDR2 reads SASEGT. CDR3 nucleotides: TGTGCCAGCAGTTCCGGGACAGGGGTACATGAGCAGTTCTTC. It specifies CASSSGTGVHEQFF.

The CDR3 bases are TGTGCCAGCAGCCTTCTAGCGAGTAGAGATACGCAGTATTTT. It codes for CASSLLASRDTQYF. The chain combines TRBV7-8 with TRBJ2-3, with a weak D call TRBD2 (6 bases). The CDR3 extends over 14 amino acids. CDR1 SGHVS and CDR2 FQNEAQ come from the germline V gene. The V gene lost 5 bases and the J gene lost 5 bases, with 14 bases spanning the gap.

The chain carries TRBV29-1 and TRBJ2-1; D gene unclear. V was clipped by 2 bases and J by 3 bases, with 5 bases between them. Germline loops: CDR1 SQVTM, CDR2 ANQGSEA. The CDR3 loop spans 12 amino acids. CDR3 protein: CSVELVYNEQFF. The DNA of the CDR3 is TGCAGCGTTGAACTAGTCTACAATGAGCAGTTCTTC.

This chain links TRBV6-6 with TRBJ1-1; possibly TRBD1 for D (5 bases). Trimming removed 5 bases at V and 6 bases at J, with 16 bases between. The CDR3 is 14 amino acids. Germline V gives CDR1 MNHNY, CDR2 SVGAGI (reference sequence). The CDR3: CASSSSRVSPEAFF. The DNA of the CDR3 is TGTGCCAGCAGTAGTTCCAGGGTTTCGCCTGAAGCTTTCTTT.

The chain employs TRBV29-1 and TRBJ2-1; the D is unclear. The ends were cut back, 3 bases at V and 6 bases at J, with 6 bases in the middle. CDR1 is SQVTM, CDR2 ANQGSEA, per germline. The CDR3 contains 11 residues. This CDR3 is CSVEYFNEQFF. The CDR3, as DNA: TGCAGCGTTGAGTATTTCAATGAGCAGTTCTTC.